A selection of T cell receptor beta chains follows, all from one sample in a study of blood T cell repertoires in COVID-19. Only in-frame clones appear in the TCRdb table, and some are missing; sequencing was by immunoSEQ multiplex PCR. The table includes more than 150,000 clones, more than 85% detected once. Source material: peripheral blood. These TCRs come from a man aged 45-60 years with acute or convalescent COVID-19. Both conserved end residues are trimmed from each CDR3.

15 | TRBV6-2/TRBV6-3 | ASSQDLGTSGKNEQF
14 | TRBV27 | ASSLSGVGDSYEQY
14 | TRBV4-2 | ASSQAAGSPYNEQF
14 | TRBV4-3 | ASSQVAGAQYNEQF
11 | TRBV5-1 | ASSLDSSYGYT
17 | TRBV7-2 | ASSRPGTGGSWGTDTQY
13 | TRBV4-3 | ASSQTPGEADTQY
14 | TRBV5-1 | ASSLGGTIGTDTQY
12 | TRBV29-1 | SVRTDKRTDTQY
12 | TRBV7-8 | ASSSRGGNEKLF
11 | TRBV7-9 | ASSELVAGELF
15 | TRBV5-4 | ASSSGLTGQRGEKLF
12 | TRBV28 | ASSYTGNRQPQH
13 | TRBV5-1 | ASNTGQGGAGELF
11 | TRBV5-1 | ASSVRGNTEAF
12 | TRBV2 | ASSLRDRDQPQH
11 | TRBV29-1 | SVEGVGAAEAF
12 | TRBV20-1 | SASSPGVRDTQY
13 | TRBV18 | ASSRRLGDTGELF
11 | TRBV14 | ASSQVQGEKLF
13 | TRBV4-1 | ASSQLESRNYEQY
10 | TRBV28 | ASSLMAYEQF
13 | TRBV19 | ASSIGASGVNEQF
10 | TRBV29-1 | SVGGYQETQY
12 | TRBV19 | ATSKAGQQDTQY
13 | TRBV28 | ASSSPGRGLETQY
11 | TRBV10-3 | AIRGQGIDEQF
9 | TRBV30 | AGARDTEAF
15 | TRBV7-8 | ASSLESGRTMQNIQY
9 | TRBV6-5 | ASGQNYGYT
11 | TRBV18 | ASSLNSNQPQH
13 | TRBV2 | ASSYRDRDNQPQH
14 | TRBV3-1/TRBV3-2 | ASSHPPGRRGQPQH
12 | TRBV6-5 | ASSYSTGPGELF
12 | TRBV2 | ASSAGQGSETQY
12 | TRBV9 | ASSGPGLAETQY
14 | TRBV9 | ASSKGGRGGIGEQF